This TCR beta chain was sequenced for a study of tumour-infiltrating T cells in Burkitt lymphoma. The overall study: All epidemiological Burkitt lymphoma subtypes were represented in the cohort. Notes on the study in general: Public clonotypes, several, appeared across numerous Burkitt lymphoma patients.

Points on this clone: The target antigen is unknown.

CDR1 LGHNA and CDR2 YNFKEQ come from the germline V gene. V lost 4 bases to trimming and J lost 2 bases, with 6 bases between them. This CDR3 spans 14 amino acids. The data were produced by immunoSEQ multiplex PCR, yet TCRdb's version contains in-frame clones alone and is incomplete. The sample holds tens of thousands of clones, roughly 30% seen once. The specimen was tumor tissue. The chain uses TRBV4-2 and TRBJ2-6; D is possibly TRBD2 (5 bases). This receptor was identified in a human donor with Burkitt lymphoma. The CDR3 coding sequence is TGTGCCAGCAGCCCCGGGGCTGGGGCCAACGTCCTGACTTTC. It specifies CASSPGAGANVLTF.